One sample yielded the 19 T cell receptor beta chains listed below, sequenced in a study of T cells after somatic rescue of genetic block. Sequencing was performed with immunoSEQ multiplex PCR; in TCRdb, only in-frame clones are kept and a portion is missing. The sample yields some 74,000 clones, about nine tenths seen once. The sample was peripheral blood mononuclear cells (PBMCs). Receptors originate from a man under 40.

The chain combines TRBV6-1 with TRBJ1-1, with TRBD1 as a possible D gene (6 bases). CDR1 is MNHNS and CDR2 is SASEGT in the germline V gene. This CDR3 region has 11 residues. V gave up 5 bases and J gave up 8 bases, with 9 bases separating them. For the CDR3, the DNA is TGTGCCAGCAGTCACAGGGCCGAAGCTTTCTTT. This sequence encodes CASSHRAEAFF.

The chain joins TRBV7-2 to TRBJ1-1, with D perhaps TRBD1 (5 bases). This CDR3 comprises 14 residues. The germline V and J ends were trimmed by 5 bases and 6 bases, with 16 bases remaining between them. Germline V gives CDR1 SGHTA, CDR2 FQGNSA. The CDR3 spells CASSPRGLLAEAFF. In DNA, the CDR3 is TGTGCCAGCAGCCCCCGGGGGTTGTTAGCTGAAGCTTTCTTT.

The J gene is TRBJ1-1, the V gene TRBV19; the D gene is possibly TRBD1 (6 bases). V lost 8 bases and J lost 1, with 11 bases in between. The length of the CDR3 is 13 residues. In germline, CDR1 is LNHDA, CDR2 SQIVND (reference sequence). CDR3 nucleotides: TGTGCCAGTGCTCAGGGGCGGAACACTGAAGCTTTCTTT. It specifies CASAQGRNTEAFF.

CDR3: CASSIGGRAPPAKNIQYF. The DNA of the CDR3 is TGTGCCAGTAGTATCGGAGGGAGGGCCCCTCCAGCCAAAAACATTCAGTACTTC. This chain joins TRBV19 and TRBJ2-4; 7 bases map to TRBD2. Germline CDR1 is LNHDA and CDR2 is SQIVND (reference sequence). Unmatched junction bases numbered 11, after V lost 3 bases and J lost 0 bases. The CDR3 spans 18 residues.

The chain uses TRBV6-1 and TRBJ1-1; 10 bases agree with TRBD1. Germline trimming cut 6 bases from V and 0 bases from J; bases unmatched to any gene: 4. Germline CDR1 MNHNS, CDR2 SASEGT. The CDR3 covers 15 residues. The CDR3 DNA is TGTGCCAGCAGAGACAGGGGGCAAATGAACACTGAAGCTTTCTTT. Its translation is CASRDRGQMNTEAFF.

The V and J genes are TRBV28 and TRBJ2-7, with 9 bases identical to TRBD1. There are 14 residues in the CDR3. The V gene end was trimmed by 8 bases and the J gene end by 6 bases; junction bases not matched to a gene: 11. The germline V gene encodes CDR1 MDHEN and CDR2 SYDVKM. The CDR3 spells CASHLGTGMGEQYF. CDR3 in DNA: TGTGCCAGCCACCTCGGGACAGGGATGGGCGAGCAGTACTTC.

The V gene is TRBV2, the J gene TRBJ1-4, with D tentatively TRBD1 (5 bases). The CDR3 sequence is 15 residues long. Trimming stripped 4 bases from V and 5 bases from J, with 14 bases between. CDR1 SNHLY and CDR2 FYNNEI come from the germline V gene. CDR3 region: CASSVVQGINEKLFF. The CDR3 DNA follows: TGTGCCAGCAGTGTTGTGCAGGGTATAAATGAAAAACTGTTTTTT.

The rearrangement uses TRBV10-3 and TRBJ1-2; perhaps TRBD1 as D (5 bases). This CDR3 has 16 residues. From germline, CDR1 is ENHRY and CDR2 SYGVKD. Trimming took 3 bases from V and 6 from J, leaving 20 bases between them. The CDR3 bases are TGTGCCATCAGTGACCTGGGACGGCCCGCCTCGGATGGCTACACCTTC. Translation: CAISDLGRPASDGYTF.

This clone was detected once. The chain is built from TRBV30 and TRBJ1-6; tentatively, D is TRBD1 (5 bases). Germline CDR1 and CDR2: GTSNPN and SVGIG (reference sequence). The CDR3 is 15 residues long. Deletions cut 3 bases from V and 9 bases from J, with 18 bases between. In nucleotides, the CDR3 is TGTGCCTGGAGGAGACCGGGACCCGTAACTTCACCCCTCCACTTT. The encoded protein is CAWRRPGPVTSPLHF.

CDR3 region: CASSQGQGALNTGELFF. The CDR3 coding sequence is TGCGCCAGCAGCCAAGGACAGGGGGCCCTGAACACCGGGGAGCTGTTTTTT. This sequence joins TRBV4-1 and TRBJ2-2, with 10 bases aligning to TRBD1. The CDR3 has 17 residues. The V segment lost 1 base and the J segment 1 base; nucleotides outside the gene matches: 3. CDR1 is MGHRA, CDR2 YSYEKL, per germline.

The chain recombines TRBV7-3 with TRBJ1-2; maybe TRBD1 (5 bases). Germline V gene sequence: CDR1 SGHTA, CDR2 FQGTGA. The V and J ends lost 4 bases and 2 bases respectively, with 8 bases between them. The CDR3 has 13 residues. The CDR3, as DNA: TGTGCCAGCAGCTCACAGGCAAACTATGGCTACACCTTC. Its translation is CASSSQANYGYTF.

This chain connects TRBV13 to TRBJ1-2; no definite D call. Germline-derived CDR1 and CDR2 are PRHDT and FYEKMQ (reference sequence). The CDR3 loop spans 12 amino acids. The germline V and J ends were trimmed by 2 bases and 12 bases, with 13 bases remaining between them. CDR3 DNA: TGTGCCAGCAGCTTAATGGGAGTAGTTCACACCTTC. It is translated as CASSLMGVVHTF.

The chain uses TRBV27 and TRBJ2-5; 9 nucleotides agree with TRBD2. The J segment lost 0 bases and the V segment lost 2 bases, leaving 7 bases of the junction unmatched. This CDR3 has 17 residues. Germline V CDR1 and CDR2: MNHEY, SMNVEV (reference sequence). CDR3 region: CASSLISGGSYQETQYF. DNA of the CDR3: TGTGCCAGCAGTTTAATTAGCGGGGGCTCGTACCAAGAGACCCAGTACTTC.

This clone came up a few times. The chain uses TRBV7-9 and TRBJ2-7, with TRBD2 matching 7 bases. Unmatched junction bases numbered 9, after V lost 7 bases and J lost 0 bases. The CDR3 length is 15 residues. The V gene's germline CDR1 is SEHNR and CDR2 FQNEAQ (reference sequence). The CDR3 is CASTDFREGSYEQYF. The CDR3, as DNA: TGTGCCAGCACCGATTTCAGGGAGGGCTCCTACGAGCAGTACTTC.

CDR3 protein: CASSLEAALNYGYTF. The CDR3 DNA sequence: TGCGCCAGCAGCTTGGAAGCAGCACTTAACTATGGCTACACCTTC. The rearrangement uses TRBV5-1 and TRBJ1-2; D gene uncertain. Germline loops: CDR1 SGHRS, CDR2 YFSETQ. V was clipped by 0 bases and J by 1 base, with 10 bases between them. The CDR3 loop spans 15 amino acids.

The chain recombines TRBV6-1 with TRBJ1-2; tentative D call: TRBD1 (5 bases). The V gene's germline CDR1 is MNHNS and CDR2 SASEGT. CDR3 length equals 15 residues. The ends were cut back, 5 bases at V and 4 bases at J, with 17 bases in the middle. Here the CDR3 reads CASSSPGQGGYGYTF. The CDR3, as DNA: TGTGCCAGCAGTTCCCCGGGGCAGGGAGGCTATGGCTACACCTTC.

The chain joins TRBV7-2 to TRBJ2-1, with TRBD2 matching 9 bases. Germline-derived CDR1 and CDR2 are SGHTA and FQGNSA. Trimming took 8 bases from V and 6 from J; bases not matched to a gene: 5. CDR3 length equals 13 residues. The CDR3 protein is CASQQRGVNEQFF. The DNA for the CDR3 is TGTGCCAGCCAACAGCGGGGGGTCAATGAGCAGTTCTTC.

The chain carries TRBV28 and TRBJ1-2, with TRBD1 matching over 8 bases. Looked up from germline, CDR1 is MDHEN and CDR2 is SYDVKM. This CDR3 has 15 amino acids. With 6 bases clipped from V and 2 bases from J, the junction kept 8 bases outside the gene matches. This chain's CDR3 is CASSSLGQGNYGYTF. CDR3 coding DNA: TGTGCCAGCAGCTCCCTCGGACAGGGCAACTATGGCTACACCTTC.

The chain combines TRBV5-1 with TRBJ2-6; 7 nucleotides match TRBD1. The germline V gene encodes CDR1 SGHRS and CDR2 YFSETQ. V lost 3 bases, J lost 0 bases, and 6 bases stayed unmatched. The CDR3 runs 17 residues. In DNA, the CDR3 is TGCGCCAGCAGCTCAATGGGACAGCACTCTGGGGCCAACGTCCTGACTTTC. This translates into CASSSMGQHSGANVLTF.